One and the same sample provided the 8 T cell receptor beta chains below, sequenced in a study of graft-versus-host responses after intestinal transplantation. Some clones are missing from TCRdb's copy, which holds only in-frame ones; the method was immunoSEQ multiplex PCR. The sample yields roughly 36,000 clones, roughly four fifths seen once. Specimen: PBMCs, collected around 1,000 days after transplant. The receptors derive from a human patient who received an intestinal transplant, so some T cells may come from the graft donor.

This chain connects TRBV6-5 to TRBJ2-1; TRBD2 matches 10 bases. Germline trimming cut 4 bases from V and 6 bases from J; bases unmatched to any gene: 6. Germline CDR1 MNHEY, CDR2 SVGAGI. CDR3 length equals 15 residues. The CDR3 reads CASSSTSGNVNEQFF. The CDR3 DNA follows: TGTGCCAGCAGTTCTACTAGCGGGAATGTCAATGAGCAGTTCTTC.

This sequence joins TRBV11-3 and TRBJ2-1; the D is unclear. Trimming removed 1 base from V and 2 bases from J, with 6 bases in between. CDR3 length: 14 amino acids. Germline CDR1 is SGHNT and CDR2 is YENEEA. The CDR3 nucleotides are TGTGCCAGCAGCTTAGGAGCGACCTACAATGAGCAGTTCTTC. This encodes CASSLGATYNEQFF. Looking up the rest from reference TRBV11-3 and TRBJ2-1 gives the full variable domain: EAGVVQSPRYKIIEKKQPVAFWCNPISGHNTLYWYLQNLGQGPELLIRYENEEAVDDSQLPKDRFSAERLKGVDSTLKIQPAELGDSAVYLCASSLGATYNEQFFGPGTRLTVL.

The CDR3 protein is CASRRIGETQYF. CDR3 DNA sequence: TGTGCCAGCCGGCGAATCGGGGAGACCCAGTACTTC. The chain combines TRBV2 with TRBJ2-5; D gene unclear. The V gene lost 8 bases and the J gene lost 5 bases, with 12 bases spanning the gap. CDR3 length equals 12 residues. Looked up from germline, CDR1 is SNHLY and CDR2 is FYNNEI.

The CDR3 nucleotides read TGCAGTGCCGAGGGGGCAGACGGCTACACCTTC. It specifies CSAEGADGYTF. The rearrangement links TRBV20-1 to TRBJ1-2, with 7 bases identical to TRBD1. CDR1 DFQATT and CDR2 SNEGSKA come from the germline V gene (reference sequence). V was clipped by 6 bases and J by 8 bases; unmatched bases: 6. The CDR3 contains 11 residues.

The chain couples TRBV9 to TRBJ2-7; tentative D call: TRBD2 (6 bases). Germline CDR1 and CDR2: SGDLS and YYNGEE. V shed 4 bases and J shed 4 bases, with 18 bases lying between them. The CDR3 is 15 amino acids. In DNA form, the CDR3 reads TGTGCCAGCAGCTTGGGGGAGGCGCCCGGGTACGAGCAGTACTTC. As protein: CASSLGEAPGYEQYF.

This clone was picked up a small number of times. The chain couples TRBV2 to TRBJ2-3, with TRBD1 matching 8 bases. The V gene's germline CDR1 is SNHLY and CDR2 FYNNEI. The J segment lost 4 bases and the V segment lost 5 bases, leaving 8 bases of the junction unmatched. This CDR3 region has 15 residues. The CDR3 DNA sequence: TGTGCCAGCAGTCCGAGGACAGGGCAGGCAGATACGCAGTATTTT. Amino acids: CASSPRTGQADTQYF.

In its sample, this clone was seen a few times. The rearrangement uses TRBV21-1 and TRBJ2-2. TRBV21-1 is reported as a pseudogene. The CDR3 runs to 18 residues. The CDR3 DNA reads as TGTGCCAGCAGCAAAGCGGACCGACACCGCTGTAGCACCGGGGAGCTGTTTTTT. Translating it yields CASSKADRHRCSTGELFF.

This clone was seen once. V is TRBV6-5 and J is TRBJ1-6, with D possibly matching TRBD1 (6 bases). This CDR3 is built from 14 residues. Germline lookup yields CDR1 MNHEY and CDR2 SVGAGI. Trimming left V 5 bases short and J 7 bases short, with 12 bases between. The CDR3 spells CASSQGGGNSPLHF. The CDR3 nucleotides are TGTGCCAGCAGTCAAGGGGGAGGAAATTCACCCCTCCACTTT.